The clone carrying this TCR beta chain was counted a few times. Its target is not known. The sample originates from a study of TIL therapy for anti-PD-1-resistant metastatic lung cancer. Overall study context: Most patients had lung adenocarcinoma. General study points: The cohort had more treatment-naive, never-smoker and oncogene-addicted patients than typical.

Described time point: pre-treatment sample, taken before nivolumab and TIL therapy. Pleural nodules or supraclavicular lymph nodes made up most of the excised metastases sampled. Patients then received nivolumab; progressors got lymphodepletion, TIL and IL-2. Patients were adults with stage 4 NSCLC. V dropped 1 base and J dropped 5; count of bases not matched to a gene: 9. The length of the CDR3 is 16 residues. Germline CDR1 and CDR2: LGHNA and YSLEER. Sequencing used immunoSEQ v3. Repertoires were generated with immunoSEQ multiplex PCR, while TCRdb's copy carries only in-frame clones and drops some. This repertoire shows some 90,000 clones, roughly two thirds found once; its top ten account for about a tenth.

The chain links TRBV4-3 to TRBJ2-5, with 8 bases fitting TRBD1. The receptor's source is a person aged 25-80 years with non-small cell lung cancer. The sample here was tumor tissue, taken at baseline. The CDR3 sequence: CASSQGRDRLGETQYF. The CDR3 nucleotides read TGCGCCAGCAGCCAAGGCCGGGACAGGTTGGGGGAGACCCAGTACTTC.